Following are 5 T cell receptor beta chains from one sample sequenced in a study of blood T cell repertoires in COVID-19. TCRdb's table, derived via immunoSEQ multiplex PCR, lists solely in-frame clones and lacks some. The sample yields about 280,000 clones, over 75% seen once. Sequenced sample: peripheral blood. Receptors were obtained from a human donor in a cohort sampled during active COVID-19.

V is TRBV6-4 and J is TRBJ2-3, with 9 bases fitting TRBD2. The CDR3 has 15 residues. Trimming took 3 bases from V and 1 from J; bases not matched to a gene: 2. Germline CDR1 MRHNA, CDR2 SNTAGT. DNA for the CDR3: TGTGCCAGCAGTGAGGTAGCGGGGGGCACAGATACGCAGTATTTT. This codes for CASSEVAGGTDTQYF.

The chain joins TRBV30 to TRBJ1-4; 8 positions agree with TRBD1. This CDR3 is 15 amino acids long. Trimming cost V 1 base and J 3 bases; bases outside gene matches: 4. Germline V lookup: CDR1 GTSNPN, CDR2 SVGIG (reference sequence). The CDR3 loop is CAWSEGQGSNEKLFF. CDR3 sequence (DNA): TGTGCCTGGAGTGAAGGACAGGGATCTAATGAAAAACTGTTTTTT. Full variable domain (remainder filled in from reference TRBV30 and TRBJ1-4): SQTIHQWPATLVQPVGSPLSLECTVEGTSNPNLYWYRQAAGRGLQLLFYSVGIGQISSEVPQNLSASRPQDRQFILSSKKLLLSDSGFYLCAWSEGQGSNEKLFFGSGTQLSVL.

The CDR3 DNA reads TGTGCCAGCAGCCAATCGGGACTGGGGGAGCTGTTTTTT. It yields the protein CASSQSGLGELFF. The chain recombines TRBV3-1 (or the pseudogene TRBV3-2) with TRBJ2-2; maybe TRBD2 (6 bases). This CDR3 has 13 residues. Per germline, CDR1 LGHDT and CDR2 YNNKEL (reference sequence). Between the trimmed V and J ends, which lost 2 bases and 8 bases, there was a span of 9 bases.

The gene calls are TRBV6-1 and TRBJ1-4; no clear D gene. This CDR3 is built from 15 residues. Trimming removed 0 bases from V and 8 bases from J, with 13 bases in between. Germline V gene sequence: CDR1 MNHNS, CDR2 SASEGT. The CDR3 spells CASSEAKHIGEKLFF. In nucleotides, the CDR3 is TGTGCCAGCAGTGAAGCTAAGCATATCGGGGAAAAACTGTTTTTT.

The V gene is TRBV9, the J gene TRBJ2-3, with D perhaps TRBD2 (5 bases). There are 16 residues in the CDR3. V lost 4 bases and J 0 bases, leaving 15 bases between the germline ends. Germline V gene lookup returns CDR1 SGDLS and CDR2 YYNGEE. The DNA for the CDR3 is TGTGCCAGCAGCCCCGCCATGGCGGGTAGCACAGATACGCAGTATTTT. It translates to CASSPAMAGSTDTQYF.